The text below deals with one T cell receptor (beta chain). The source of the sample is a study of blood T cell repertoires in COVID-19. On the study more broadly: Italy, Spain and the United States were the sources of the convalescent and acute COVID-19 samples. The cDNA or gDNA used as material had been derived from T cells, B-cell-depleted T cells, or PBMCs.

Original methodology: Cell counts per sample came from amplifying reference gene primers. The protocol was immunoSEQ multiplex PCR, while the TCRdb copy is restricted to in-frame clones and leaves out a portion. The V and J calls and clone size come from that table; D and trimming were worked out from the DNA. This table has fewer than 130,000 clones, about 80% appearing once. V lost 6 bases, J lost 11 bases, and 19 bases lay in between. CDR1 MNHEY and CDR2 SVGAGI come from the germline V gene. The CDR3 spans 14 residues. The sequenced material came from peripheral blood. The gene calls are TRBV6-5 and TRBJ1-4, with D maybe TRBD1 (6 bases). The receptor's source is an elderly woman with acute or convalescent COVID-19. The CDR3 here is CASRSGTRGPKLFF. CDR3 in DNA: TGTGCCAGCAGGTCCGGGACAAGGGGCCCGAAACTGTTTTTT.